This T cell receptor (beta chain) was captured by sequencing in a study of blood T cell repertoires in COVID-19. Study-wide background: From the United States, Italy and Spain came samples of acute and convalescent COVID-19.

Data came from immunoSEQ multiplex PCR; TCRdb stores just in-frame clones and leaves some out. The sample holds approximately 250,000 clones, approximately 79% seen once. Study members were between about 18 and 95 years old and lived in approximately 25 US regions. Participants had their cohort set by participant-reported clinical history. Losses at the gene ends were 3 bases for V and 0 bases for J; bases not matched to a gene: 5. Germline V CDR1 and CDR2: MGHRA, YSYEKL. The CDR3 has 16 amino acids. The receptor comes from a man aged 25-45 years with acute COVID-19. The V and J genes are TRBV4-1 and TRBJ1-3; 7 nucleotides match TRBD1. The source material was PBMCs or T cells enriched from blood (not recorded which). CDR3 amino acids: CASSHGTGVSGNTIYF. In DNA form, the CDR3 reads TGCGCCAGCAGCCACGGTACAGGGGTCTCTGGAAACACCATATATTTT.